This TCR beta chain is from a study of shared clonotypes between healthy human individuals. Trimming took 5 bases from V and 3 from J; bases not matched to a gene: 5. CDR3 length: 14 amino acids. In germline, CDR1 is SEHNR, CDR2 FQNEAQ (reference sequence). Many counts were recorded for this clone. Each sample came from a Caucasian adult donor living in Nashville, Tennessee. The run depth of the assay was deep. DNA at roughly 0.2 ug, 30,000 or so T cell genomes, went into sorted-subset replicate PCRs. The table came from immunoSEQ multiplex PCR; TCRdb's copy has only in-frame clones and leaves some out. The sample shows roughly 1,000,000 clones, about 84% of them seen only once.

The receptor comes from a man aged 18 to 29 in good health. Some clones in this sample may be carry-over from other donors' samples. The chain uses TRBV7-9 and TRBJ1-2; TRBD1 matches 8 bases. Material for sequencing was memory CD4+ T cells from PBMCs. This sample's subset: CD45RA-negative fraction. The CDR3 is CASSPRTGHYGYTF. The CDR3 region has the DNA TGTGCCAGCAGCCCCAGGACAGGGCACTATGGCTACACCTTC.